The 8 T cell receptor beta chains presented below share a single source sample, sequenced in a study of T cells after yellow fever vaccination (dated by TCRdb to between 2018 and 2021). The treatment or condition label, read with the paper, signifies: live attenuated yellow fever vaccine strain. Libraries were built with 5' RACE. Sequencing relied on an Illumina HiSeq 2500. In-frame beta chains were kept once TCRdb had trimmed the public reads at Q25 with fastp and called clones with MiXCR. All rows with the same CDR3 protein become a single entry with the most common DNA and genes. The sample table records a few hundred thousand distinct CDR3 sequences; 10% to 15% of these occur just once. The ten top clones hold less than 0.55% of the sample. The material sequenced was CD4+ T cells sorted from PBMCs, taken 45 days after the yellow fever booster vaccination. The source of these receptors is a man aged 30 to 45 who received the YFV17D yellow fever vaccine.

This sequence joins TRBV28 and TRBJ2-7; D is unresolved. This CDR3 spans 13 amino acids. Germline V gene data show CDR1 as MDHEN and CDR2 as SYDVKM. Deletions cut 10 bases from V and 3 bases from J, with 16 bases between. CDR3 in DNA: TGTGCCACAGCCTCGGCTACTCACTACGAGCAGTACTTC. Protein: CATASATHYEQYF.

This clonotype was detected a few times. CDR3 sequence: CAISVGEGKLFF. The CDR3 nucleotides read TGTGCCATCAGTGTGGGGGAAGGAAAACTGTTTTTT. The genes are TRBV10-3 and TRBJ1-4, with TRBD1 as a possible D gene (5 bases). CDR1 ENHRY and CDR2 SYGVKD come from the germline V gene. The CDR3 contains 12 residues. V lost 4 bases to trimming and J lost 10 bases, with 10 bases between them.

V usage is TRBV10-3 and J usage is TRBJ2-7; 8 bases fit TRBD1. This CDR3 comprises 15 residues. The V and J ends lost 10 bases and 5 bases, in that order; junction bases with no gene match: 16. The germline CDR1 and CDR2 sequences are ENHRY and SYGVKD. DNA for the CDR3: TGTGCCACCACGAACGAAATGGACAGGGTCCACGAGCAGTACTTC. Its protein product is CATTNEMDRVHEQYF.

The V and J genes are TRBV11-2 and TRBJ2-1; the D gene is possibly TRBD1 (5 bases). From germline, CDR1 is SGHAT and CDR2 FQNNGV. With 6 bases removed from V and 0 bases from J, the gap between germline ends came to 9 bases. The CDR3 contains 14 residues. The CDR3 loop is CASSSGASYNEQFF. CDR3 bases: TGTGCCAGCAGTTCTGGGGCCTCCTACAATGAGCAGTTCTTC.

V is TRBV5-1 and J is TRBJ2-2, with D possibly being TRBD1 or TRBD2 (5 bases each). CDR1 and CDR2 (germline): SGHRS, YFSETQ. Trimming took 5 bases from V and 1 from J, leaving 9 bases between them. CDR3 length: 14 amino acids. As DNA, the CDR3 is TGCGCCAGCAGAGGGACCCTGAACACCGGGGAGCTGTTTTTT. It codes for CASRGTLNTGELFF.

This clonotype was detected a few times. The rearrangement links TRBV7-2 to TRBJ2-7; no definite D call. Trimming cost V 8 bases and J 0 bases, with 11 bases left between them. Per germline, CDR1 SGHTA and CDR2 FQGNSA. CDR3 length: 13 amino acids. This CDR3 reads CASAKVVSYEQYF. CDR3 in DNA: TGTGCCAGCGCGAAGGTAGTCTCCTACGAGCAGTACTTC. The full variable domain, with the rest looked up from reference TRBV7-2 and TRBJ2-7, is GAGVSQSPSNKVTEKGKDVELRCDPISGHTALYWYRQSLGQGLEFLIYFQGNSAPDKSGLPSDRFSAERTGGSVSTLTIQRTQQEDSAVYLCASAKVVSYEQYFGPGTRLTVT.

This sequence joins TRBV4-2 and TRBJ2-5, with D possibly being TRBD2 (5 bases). V was clipped by 4 bases and J by 0 bases, with 9 bases between them. Germline CDR1 is LGHNA and CDR2 is YNFKEQ. The CDR3 contains 14 residues. CDR3 loop: CASSPERNQETQYF. The CDR3 nucleotides read TGTGCCAGCAGCCCCGAGCGGAACCAAGAGACCCAGTACTTC.

V gene TRBV12-3 or TRBV12-4 combines with J gene TRBJ2-4; D could derive from TRBD1 or TRBD2 (5 bases each). The germline V and J ends were trimmed by 3 bases and 0 bases, with 12 bases remaining between them. This CDR3 is 16 amino acids long. CDR3 sequence (DNA): TGTGCCAGCAGTTTGGGGGTCACTGTAGCCAAAAACATTCAGTACTTC. This gives the protein CASSLGVTVAKNIQYF.